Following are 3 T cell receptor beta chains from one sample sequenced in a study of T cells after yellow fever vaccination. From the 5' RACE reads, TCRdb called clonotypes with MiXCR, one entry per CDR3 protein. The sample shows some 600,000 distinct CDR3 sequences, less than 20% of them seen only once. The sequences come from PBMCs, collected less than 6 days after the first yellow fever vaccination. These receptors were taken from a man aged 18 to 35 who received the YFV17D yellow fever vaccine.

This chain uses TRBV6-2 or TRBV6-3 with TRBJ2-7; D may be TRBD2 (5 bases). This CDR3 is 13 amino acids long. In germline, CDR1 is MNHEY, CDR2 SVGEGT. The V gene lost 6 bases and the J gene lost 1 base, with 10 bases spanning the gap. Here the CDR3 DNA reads TGTGCCAGCAGGCCTACTAGGTCCTACGAGCAGTACGTC. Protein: CASRPTRSYEQYV.

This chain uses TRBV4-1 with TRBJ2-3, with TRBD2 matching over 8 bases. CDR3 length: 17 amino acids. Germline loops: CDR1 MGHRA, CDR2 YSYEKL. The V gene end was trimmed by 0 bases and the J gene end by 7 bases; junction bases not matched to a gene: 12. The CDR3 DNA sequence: TGCGCCAGCAGCCAAGACGGATGGCGGGGGGACCGAAATACGCAGTATTTT. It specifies CASSQDGWRGDRNTQYF.

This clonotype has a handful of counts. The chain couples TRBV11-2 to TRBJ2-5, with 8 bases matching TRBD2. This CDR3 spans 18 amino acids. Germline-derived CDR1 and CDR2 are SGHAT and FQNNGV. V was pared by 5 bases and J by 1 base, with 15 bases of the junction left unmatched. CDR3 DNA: TGTGCCAGCAGCGCTATAGGTGGTAGCGGGATATTCCAAGAGACCCAGTACTTC. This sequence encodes CASSAIGGSGIFQETQYF.